The present T cell receptor beta chain was sequenced within a study of blood T cell repertoires in COVID-19. Whole-study context: The United States, Italy and Spain provided the acute and convalescent COVID-19 samples. PBMCs, B-cell-depleted T cells, or T cells were the source of the cDNA or gDNA that made up the material.

Germline CDR1 reads LNHDA; CDR2 reads SQIVND (reference sequence). CDR3 length: 15 residues. The ends were cut back, 3 bases at V and 1 base at J, with 12 bases in the middle. Original methodology: Reference gene primer amplification in the assay estimated nucleated cell counts. The assay was immunoSEQ multiplex PCR, and TCRdb's table has in-frame clones only and misses some. V and J calls and clone size come straight from that table; D and trimming were deduced from the DNA. The sample gives roughly 68,000 clones, roughly nine tenths of which show up once; around 5.2% is in the top ten. The V gene is TRBV19, the J gene TRBJ1-2; a possible D gene is TRBD1 (6 bases). Sequencing was carried out using peripheral blood. This sequence originates from a woman in her 50s with active COVID-19. CDR3 in amino acids: CASSIQQGINYGYTF. CDR3 DNA sequence: TGTGCCAGTAGTATTCAACAGGGAATTAACTATGGCTACACCTTC.